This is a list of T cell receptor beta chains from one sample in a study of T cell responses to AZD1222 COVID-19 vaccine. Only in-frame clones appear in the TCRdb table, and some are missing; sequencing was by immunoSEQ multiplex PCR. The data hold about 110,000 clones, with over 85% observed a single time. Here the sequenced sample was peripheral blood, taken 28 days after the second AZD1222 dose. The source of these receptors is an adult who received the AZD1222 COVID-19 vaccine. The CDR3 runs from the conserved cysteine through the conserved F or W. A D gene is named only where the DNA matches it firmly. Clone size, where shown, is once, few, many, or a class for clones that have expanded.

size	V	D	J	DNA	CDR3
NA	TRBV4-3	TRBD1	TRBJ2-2	TGCGCCAGCAGCCAAGATGAAGGACAGGGCACCGGGGAGCTGTTTTTT	CASSQDEGQGTGELFF
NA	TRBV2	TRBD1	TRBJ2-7	TGTGCCAGCAGTGGGGGACAGAGCTACGAGCAGTACTTC	CASSGGQSYEQYF
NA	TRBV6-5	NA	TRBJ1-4	TGTGCCAGCAGTCGCGGTGAAAAACTGTTTTTT	CASSRGEKLFF
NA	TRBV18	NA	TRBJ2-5	TGTGCCAGCTCACCTGGGTCTACCCAAGAGACCCAGTACTTC	CASSPGSTQETQYF
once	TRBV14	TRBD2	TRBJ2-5	TGTGCCAGCAGCCCGGGACTAGCGGGGACAGAGACCCAGTACTTC	CASSPGLAGTETQYF
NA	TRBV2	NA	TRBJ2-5	TGTGCCAGCAACGGAGACCTACAAGAGACCCAGTACTTC	CASNGDLQETQYF
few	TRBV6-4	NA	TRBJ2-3	TGTGCCAGCAGTGGGTCACTTTCCAGCACAGATACGCAGTATTTT	CASSGSLSSTDTQYF
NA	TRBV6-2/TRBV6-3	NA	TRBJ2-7	TGTGCCAGCAGTTACCCCGGACAGTACGAGCAGTACTTC	CASSYPGQYEQYF
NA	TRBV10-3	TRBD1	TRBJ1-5	TGTGCCATCAGCGGGACAGGGACCGGGAGCAATCAGCCCCAGCATTTT	CAISGTGTGSNQPQHF
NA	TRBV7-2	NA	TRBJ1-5	TGTGCCAGCAGCCAGGGAAGGGCGGGGAATCAGCCCCAGCATTTT	CASSQGRAGNQPQHF
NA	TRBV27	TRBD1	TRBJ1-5	TGTGCCAGCGAGGGCCCCGGACAGGGGAGACCTTATAGCAATCAGCCCCAGCATTTT	CASEGPGQGRPYSNQPQHF
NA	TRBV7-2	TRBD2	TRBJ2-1	TGTGCCAGCAGCTTAGTACTAGCGGGGGTAGAGCAGTTCTTC	CASSLVLAGVEQFF
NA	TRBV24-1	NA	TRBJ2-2	TGTGCCACCAGTGAAAGGACAAGGCTCGACACCGGGGAGCTGTTTTTT	CATSERTRLDTGELFF
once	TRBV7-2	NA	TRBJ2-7	TGTGCCAGCAGCTCATCCTGGACGGGGTACGAGCAGTACTTC	CASSSSWTGYEQYF
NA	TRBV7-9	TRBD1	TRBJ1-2	TGTGCCAGCAGCGCCTGGGACAGGGATAACTATGGCTACACCTTC	CASSAWDRDNYGYTF
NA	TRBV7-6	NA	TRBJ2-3	TGTGCCAGCAGCCCAGAGGGAAGTCCCAACACAGATACGCAGTATTTT	CASSPEGSPNTDTQYF
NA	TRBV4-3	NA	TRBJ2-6	TGCGCCAGCAGCCAGGGATATGTGAGGGGTTTAAGCTCTGGGGCCAACGTCCTGACTTTC	CASSQGYVRGLSSGANVLTF
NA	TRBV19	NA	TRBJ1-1	TGTGCCAGTAGCTTGTTCTCCGGGCACACTGAAGCTTTCTTT	CASSLFSGHTEAFF
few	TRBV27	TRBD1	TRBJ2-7	TGTGCCAGCAGCTCCCCGACAGGGGCTCACGAGCAGTACTTC	CASSSPTGAHEQYF
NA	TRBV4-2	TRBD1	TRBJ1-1	TGTGCCAGCAGCCAAGAGTGGGACAGGGGGGGCACTGAAGCTTTCTTT	CASSQEWDRGGTEAFF
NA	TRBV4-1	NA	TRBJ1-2	TGCGCCAGCAGCCAAGAGGGCAGCAACTATGGCTACACCTTC	CASSQEGSNYGYTF
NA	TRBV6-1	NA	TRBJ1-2	TGTGCCAGCAGTGAGGGTTTTAGTCCTGGCTACACCTTC	CASSEGFSPGYTF
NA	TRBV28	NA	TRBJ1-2	TGTGCCAGCAGTCCCGCGGGAACTAACTATGGCTACACCTTC	CASSPAGTNYGYTF
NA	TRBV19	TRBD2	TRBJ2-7	TGTGCCAGTAGTCCAGGGACTAGCGACTACGAGCAGTACTTC	CASSPGTSDYEQYF
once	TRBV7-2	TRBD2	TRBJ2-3	TGTGCCAGCAGCTTAGGCGGGGGGAACGGAGATACGCAGTATTTT	CASSLGGGNGDTQYF
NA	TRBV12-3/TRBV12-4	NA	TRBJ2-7	TGTGCCAGCACCCCTGGAGGGGGGGCGGAGCAGTACTTC	CASTPGGGAEQYF